This T cell receptor (beta chain) derives from a study of blood T cell repertoires in COVID-19. Trimming stripped 6 bases from V and 1 base from J, with 11 bases between. Germline V gives CDR1 SGHDT, CDR2 YYEEEE. CDR3 length: 13 residues. Original data processing: The authors estimated nucleated cell counts from reference gene primer amplification. Sequencing was performed with immunoSEQ multiplex PCR; in TCRdb, only in-frame clones are kept and a portion is missing. The V and J calls and clone size were taken over from that table, and D and trimming were inferred from the DNA. Of 200,000 to 300,000 clones listed, around 81% are singletons.

Sequenced material: peripheral blood. This clonotype was obtained from a woman older than 75 with COVID-19, enrolled during active disease. V and J are TRBV5-6 and TRBJ2-7; tentative D call: TRBD1 (6 bases). CDR3 DNA: TGTGCCAGCAACACTGGACAGTCCTACGAGCAGTACTTC. Protein: CASNTGQSYEQYF.